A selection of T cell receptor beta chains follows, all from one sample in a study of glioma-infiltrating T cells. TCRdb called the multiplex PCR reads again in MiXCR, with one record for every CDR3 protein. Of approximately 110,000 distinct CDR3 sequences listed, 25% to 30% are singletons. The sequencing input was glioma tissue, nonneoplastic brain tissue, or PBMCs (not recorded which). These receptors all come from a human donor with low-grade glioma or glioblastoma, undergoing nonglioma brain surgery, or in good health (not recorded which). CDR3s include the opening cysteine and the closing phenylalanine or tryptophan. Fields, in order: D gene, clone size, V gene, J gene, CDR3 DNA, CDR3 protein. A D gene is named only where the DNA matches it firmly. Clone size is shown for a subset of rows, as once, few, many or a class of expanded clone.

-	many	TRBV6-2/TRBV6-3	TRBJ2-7	TGTGCCAGCGCCCCCCAGGCGTCCGGTCGCTCCTACGAGCAGTACTTC	CASAPQASGRSYEQYF
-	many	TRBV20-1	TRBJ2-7	TGCAGTGCTAGAGGGGGCAGGTACGAGCAGTACTTC	CSARGGRYEQYF
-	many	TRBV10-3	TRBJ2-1	TGTGCCATCACTCCGGGCTACGACAATGAGCAGTTCTTC	CAITPGYDNEQFF
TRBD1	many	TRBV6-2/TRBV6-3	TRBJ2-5	TGTGCCAGCAGCCGGACAGGGGGCTTCCGAGAGACCCAGTACTTC	CASSRTGGFRETQYF
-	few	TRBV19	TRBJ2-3	TGTGCCAGTAGTATAGCCCTAGCGGGCCGCAGGGGGGATACGCAGTATTTT	CASSIALAGRRGDTQYF
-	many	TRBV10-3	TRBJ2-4	TGTGCCATCAGTGATCGAGGAGTAGCCAAAAACATTCAGTACTTC	CAISDRGVAKNIQYF
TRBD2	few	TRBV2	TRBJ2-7	TGTGCCAGCACTCCCGGGAGGGAACAGTTCTCCTACGAGCAGTACTTC	CASTPGREQFSYEQYF
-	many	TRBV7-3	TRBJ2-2	TGTGCCAGCAGCTTTGGAGCGGAGCTGTTTTTT	CASSFGAELFF
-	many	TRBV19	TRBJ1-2	TGTGCCAGTAGTATAGATACGGCTGGCTACACCTTC	CASSIDTAGYTF
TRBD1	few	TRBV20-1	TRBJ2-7	TGCAGTGCTAGGCTAGGACAGGGAACCTACGAGCAGTACTTC	CSARLGQGTYEQYF
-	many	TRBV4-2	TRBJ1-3	TGTGCCAGCAGCCAAGATCCCTCACAACTACTTGGAAACACCATATATTTT	CASSQDPSQLLGNTIYF
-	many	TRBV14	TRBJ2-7	TGTGCCAGCAGCCGAGGACCGACCTACGAGCAGTACTTC	CASSRGPTYEQYF
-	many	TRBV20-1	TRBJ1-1	TGCAGTGCTTCCCGTCGTTTACTAATGAACACTGAAGCTTTCTTT	CSASRRLLMNTEAFF
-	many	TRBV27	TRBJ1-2	TGTGCCAGCAGTTTATCGAAGGGAGACGGGGGCTACACCTTC	CASSLSKGDGGYTF
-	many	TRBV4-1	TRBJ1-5	TGCGCCAGCAGCCAAGATCGAATCGCGGAGAATCAGCCCCAGCATTTT	CASSQDRIAENQPQHF
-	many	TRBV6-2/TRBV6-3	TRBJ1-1	TGTGCCAGCAGTTACATTCATATGAACACTGAAGCTTTCTTT	CASSYIHMNTEAFF
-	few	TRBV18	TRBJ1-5	TGTGCCAGCTCACCACTGGACGGAAGCAATCAGCCCCAGCATTTT	CASSPLDGSNQPQHF
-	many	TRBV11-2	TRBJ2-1	TGTGCCAGCAGCTTAGGGCGCGACAGACGCAATGAGCAGTTCTTC	CASSLGRDRRNEQFF
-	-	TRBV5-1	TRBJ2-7	TGCGCCAGCAGCTTAGGACAAGCCTCCTACGAGCAGTACTTC	CASSLGQASYEQYF
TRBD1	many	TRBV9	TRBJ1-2	TGTGCCAGCAGCGTAACAGGGGGTTCGGGCGGCTACACCTTC	CASSVTGGSGGYTF
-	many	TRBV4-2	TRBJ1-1	TGTGCCAGCAGCCAAAACCCAGCGCAAAGTGAAGCTTTCTTT	CASSQNPAQSEAFF
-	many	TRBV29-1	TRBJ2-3	TGCAGCGCGGAGGAGGGCCTGGATACGCAGTATTTT	CSAEEGLDTQYF
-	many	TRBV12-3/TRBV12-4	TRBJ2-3	TGTGCCAGCGGAGTCCTCGGGGGCAAGATCACAGATACGCAGTATTTT	CASGVLGGKITDTQYF
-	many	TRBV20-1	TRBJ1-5	TGCAGTGCTAGGTTGACTGGGACGGGTAATCAGCCCCAGCATTTT	CSARLTGTGNQPQHF
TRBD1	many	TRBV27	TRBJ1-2	TGTGCCAGCAGTGCCCCGGGACAGGGAATCGGTGGCTACACCTTC	CASSAPGQGIGGYTF
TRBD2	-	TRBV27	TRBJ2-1	TGTGCCAGCGGTCCGGGGGGGCGGTACAATGAGCAGTTCTTC	CASGPGGRYNEQFF
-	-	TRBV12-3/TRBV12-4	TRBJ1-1	TGTGCCAGCAGTCCCCGGGGGCGGGCCACTCAAGCTTTCTTT	CASSPRGRATQAFF
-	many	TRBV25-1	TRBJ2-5	TGTGCCAGCAGTGAATTTAGGGACCAAGAGACCCAGTACTTC	CASSEFRDQETQYF
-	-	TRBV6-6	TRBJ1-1	TGTGCTAGCAGCTACCCGTGGGCCGGGATAGGGTTACTGAACACTGAAGCTTTCTTT	CASSYPWAGIGLLNTEAFF
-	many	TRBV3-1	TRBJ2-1	TGTGCCAGCAGCCAGGATTACAATGAGCAGTTCTTC	CASSQDYNEQFF
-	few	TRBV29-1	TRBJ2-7	TGCAGCGCCTTCAGGGGACTGGGCTACGAGCAGTACTTC	CSAFRGLGYEQYF
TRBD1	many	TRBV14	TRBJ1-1	TGTGCCAGCAGCCAAGCGACAGGGGACGCTGAAGCTTTCTTT	CASSQATGDAEAFF
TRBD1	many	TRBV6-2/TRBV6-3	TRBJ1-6	TGTGCCAGCAGAACCGACAGGGACTCCTATAATTCACCCCTCCACTTT	CASRTDRDSYNSPLHF
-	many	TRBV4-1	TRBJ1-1	TGCGCCAGCAGCCAAAAGGGGGGAAACACTGAAGCTTTCTTT	CASSQKGGNTEAFF
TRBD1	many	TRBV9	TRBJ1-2	TGTGCCAGCAGCGTAGGTCAGGGGACAGGGGACACTGGCTACACCTTC	CASSVGQGTGDTGYTF
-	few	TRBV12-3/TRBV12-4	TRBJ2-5	TGTGCCAGCAGTTGGGACTGGGGACCGGAGACCCAGTACTTC	CASSWDWGPETQYF
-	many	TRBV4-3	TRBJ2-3	TGCGCCAGCAGCCAAGAGGTCCTAGCGCCCACAGATACGCAGTATTTT	CASSQEVLAPTDTQYF
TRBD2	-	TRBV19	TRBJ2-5	TGTGCCAGTAGAAAAACTAGCGGAGCCTCCCAAGAGACCCAGTACTTC	CASRKTSGASQETQYF
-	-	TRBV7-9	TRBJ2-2	TGTGCCAGCAGCCTGAGTAGCAGAACCGGGGAGCTGTTTTTT	CASSLSSRTGELFF
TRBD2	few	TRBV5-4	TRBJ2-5	TGTGCCAGCAGCTTACAAGCGGGGGGACAAGAGACCCAGTACTTC	CASSLQAGGQETQYF
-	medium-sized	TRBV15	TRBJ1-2	TGTGCCACCAGCAGAGTTAACAGGGACTATGGCTACACCTTC	CATSRVNRDYGYTF
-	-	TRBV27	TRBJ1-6	TGTGCCAGCAGTGGCCGGGCCATCTTTAATTCACCCCCCCACTTT	CASSGRAIFNSPPHF